A selection of T cell receptor beta chains follows, all from one sample in a study of blood T cell repertoires in COVID-19. Profiling relied on immunoSEQ multiplex PCR, and the TCRdb table lists in-frame clones only, not all of them. Of roughly 140,000 clones listed, about 87% are singletons. The sample comprised peripheral blood. Receptor source: a human donor in a cohort sampled during active COVID-19. Both conserved end residues are part of each CDR3. The D gene is left open where the match is weak. The size field is filled for only some rows; it gives once, few, many or a size class.

J gene: TRBJ2-3
CDR3 length: 17
V gene: TRBV5-8
clone size: -
D gene: -
CDR3 protein: CASSTPGVSVLTDTQYF
CDR3 DNA: TGTGCCAGCAGCACGCCCGGGGTGTCGGTTTTAACAGATACGCAGTATTTT

J gene: TRBJ1-3
CDR3 length: 13
V gene: TRBV29-1
clone size: -
D gene: -
CDR3 protein: CSATGSSGNTIYF
CDR3 DNA: TGCAGCGCAACAGGGTCCTCTGGAAACACCATATATTTT

J gene: TRBJ1-2
CDR3 length: 13
V gene: TRBV20-1
clone size: -
D gene: -
CDR3 protein: CSASRGQSYGYTF
CDR3 DNA: TGCAGTGCTAGTCGAGGGCAGAGCTATGGCTACACCTTC

J gene: TRBJ1-4
CDR3 length: 15
V gene: TRBV4-1
clone size: -
D gene: TRBD1
CDR3 protein: CASSRGQDRGEKLFF
CDR3 DNA: TGCGCCAGCAGCCGAGGGCAGGACAGGGGTGAAAAACTGTTTTTT

J gene: TRBJ1-6
CDR3 length: 14
V gene: TRBV2
clone size: -
D gene: -
CDR3 protein: CASSEEGRHSPLHF
CDR3 DNA: TGTGCCAGCAGTGAAGAGGGGCGTCATTCACCCCTCCACTTT

J gene: TRBJ2-7
CDR3 length: 14
V gene: TRBV7-2
clone size: few
D gene: TRBD2
CDR3 protein: CASRDGRASYEQYF
CDR3 DNA: TGTGCCAGTCGGGACGGGAGGGCTTCCTACGAGCAGTACTTC

J gene: TRBJ2-2
CDR3 length: 18
V gene: TRBV29-1
clone size: many
D gene: TRBD1
CDR3 protein: CSASKDRGQISNTGELFF
CDR3 DNA: TGCAGCGCCTCCAAGGACAGGGGACAGATTTCGAACACCGGGGAGCTGTTTTTT

J gene: TRBJ2-1
CDR3 length: 15
V gene: TRBV18
clone size: -
D gene: TRBD2
CDR3 protein: CASSPSGSGSDEQFF
CDR3 DNA: TGTGCCAGCTCACCTAGCGGGAGTGGGTCGGATGAGCAGTTCTTC

J gene: TRBJ2-7
CDR3 length: 13
V gene: TRBV5-1
clone size: -
D gene: TRBD1
CDR3 protein: CASSGTGGYEQYF
CDR3 DNA: TGCGCCAGCTCCGGGACAGGGGGCTACGAGCAGTACTTC

J gene: TRBJ2-3
CDR3 length: 18
V gene: TRBV2
clone size: -
D gene: TRBD2
CDR3 protein: CASSRGQLLAGVPDTQYF
CDR3 DNA: TGTGCCAGCAGTCGGGGACAACTACTAGCGGGAGTTCCAGATACGCAGTATTTT

J gene: TRBJ2-3
CDR3 length: 16
V gene: TRBV6-1
clone size: -
D gene: TRBD2
CDR3 protein: CASSESWGGVSDTQYF
CDR3 DNA: TGTGCCAGCAGTGAATCCTGGGGGGGAGTCTCAGATACGCAGTATTTT

J gene: TRBJ2-7
CDR3 length: 15
V gene: TRBV5-1
clone size: -
D gene: TRBD2
CDR3 protein: CASSRGLAGTYEQYF
CDR3 DNA: TGCGCCAGCAGCCGGGGACTAGCGGGAACCTACGAGCAGTACTTC